The clone carrying this T cell receptor beta chain turned up a few times. Its cognate antigen is unknown. The sample comes from a study of identical twins' blood T cells. General study findings and limits: Twin repertoire similarity may partly reflect shared environment. Top TCRbeta clonotypes were shared more with twin than unrelated donors.

Three pairs of healthy female monozygous twins were the donors. The CDR3 has 14 residues. V dropped 3 bases and J dropped 0 bases, with 6 bases sitting between them. Germline V gene lookup returns CDR1 MGHDK and CDR2 SYGVNS. TCR cDNA libraries were made from RNA using a previously described, modified protocol. TCRdb recomputed calls from the 5' RACE reads with MiXCR, one row per CDR3 protein. This sample has roughly 380,000 distinct CDR3 sequences, with under 30% found just once. This chain joins TRBV25-1 and TRBJ1-3; tentative D call: TRBD1 (5 bases). Sequenced: PBMCs. This TCR came from a woman aged 18-49 years in good health. CDR3 sequence reads: CASSEGGSGNTIYF. The CDR3 DNA sequence: TGTGCCAGCAGTGAGGGGGGCTCTGGAAACACCATATATTTT.